This entry lists 28 T cell receptor beta chains sequenced from one sample in a study of patients and donors after allogeneic stem cell transplantation. From the RT-PCR reads, TCRdb called clonotypes with MiXCR, one entry per CDR3 protein. The sample has 800,000 to 1,000,000 distinct CDR3 sequences; roughly 18% are singletons. Sequencing was done on a sample of blood, either unsorted or a sorted T cell fraction (not recorded which). The receptors derive from a human donor who was either an allogeneic HSCT recipient or a stem cell or donor lymphocyte infusion donor (not recorded which). It is not recorded whose cells these are; they may come from a transplant donor.

This clonotype has more than one count but fewer than ten. This chain uses TRBV5-1 with TRBJ2-2; possible D gene TRBD1, 5 bases. The CDR3 spans 14 residues. V lost 5 bases and J lost 4, with 12 bases in between. Germline-derived CDR1 and CDR2 are SGHRS and YFSETQ. This CDR3 is CASSREQATGELFF. The CDR3 DNA sequence: TGCGCCAGCAGTCGTGAACAGGCCACCGGGGAGCTGTTTTTT.

A few counts support this clonotype. The V call is TRBV12-3 or TRBV12-4, the J call TRBJ2-3; D remains ambiguous. There are 14 residues in the CDR3. V shed 3 bases and J shed 6 bases, with 13 bases lying between them. The CDR3 here is CASSFGVAMDTQYF. Here the CDR3 DNA reads TGTGCCAGCAGTTTCGGTGTGGCTATGGATACGCAGTATTTT.

This clonotype was seen at least ten times. The chain uses TRBV20-1 and TRBJ1-1; D is undetermined. The germline CDR1 and CDR2 sequences are DFQATT and SNEGSKA (reference sequence). The CDR3 has 12 residues. The V end was cut by 6 bases, the J end by 1 base, with 9 bases between. For the CDR3, the DNA is TGCAGTGCGAGGAAGCAGAACACTGAAGCTTTCTTT. Encoded protein: CSARKQNTEAFF.

The chain combines TRBV12-3 or TRBV12-4 with TRBJ2-3; D unresolved. Trimming took off 7 bases at V and 4 bases at J, with 18 bases between the two ends. The CDR3 is 15 amino acids. The CDR3 nucleotides read TGTGCCAGCACCTTGGGTCCCCATCGCTCAGATACGCAGTATTTT. Its protein is CASTLGPHRSDTQYF.

Here the CDR3 reads CSPRGPGGYEQYF. The CDR3 nucleotides read TGCAGCCCGCGCGGACCGGGGGGCTACGAGCAGTACTTC. This chain joins TRBV20-1 and TRBJ2-7; 7 nucleotides agree with TRBD2. The CDR3 extends over 13 amino acids. Germline V lookup: CDR1 DFQATT, CDR2 SNEGSKA (reference sequence).

This clonotype has just a few counts. The chain combines TRBV5-1 with TRBJ2-1, with TRBD2 identical over 8 bases. Looked up from germline, CDR1 is SGHRS and CDR2 is YFSETQ. CDR3 size: 15 residues. Trimming removed 0 bases from V and 10 bases from J; junction bases left unmatched: 9. This CDR3 reads CASSLEPGLVGEQFF. As DNA, the CDR3 is TGCGCCAGCAGCTTGGAACCGGGACTAGTGGGGGAGCAGTTCTTC.

This chain links TRBV29-1 with TRBJ1-2; TRBD1 might be the D (5 bases). CDR1 and CDR2 (germline): SQVTM, ANQGSEA. V lost 4 bases, J lost 1 base, and 10 bases lay in between. The CDR3 length is 13 residues. The CDR3: CSVVRGDNYGYTF. CDR3 sequence (DNA): TGCAGCGTTGTTCGGGGCGATAACTATGGCTACACCTTC.

This clonotype has a handful of counts. The V call is TRBV4-1, the J call TRBJ2-1; D might be TRBD1 or TRBD2, each matching 6 bases. Germline V lookup: CDR1 MGHRA, CDR2 YSYEKL. The V and J ends lost 2 bases and 5 bases respectively, with 10 bases between them. The CDR3 extends over 14 amino acids. Written as DNA, the CDR3 is TGCGCCAGCAGCCAAATAGGGGGGAACAATGAGCAGTTCTTC. As protein: CASSQIGGNNEQFF.

This clonotype was seen only a few times. This chain joins TRBV29-1 and TRBJ1-1; D is perhaps TRBD1 (5 bases). The CDR3 totals 16 residues. Between the trimmed V and J ends, which lost 6 bases and 0 bases, there was a span of 20 bases. Germline CDR1 SQVTM, CDR2 ANQGSEA. CDR3: CSVHRRGSLMNTEAFF. CDR3 nucleotides: TGCAGCGTCCATAGGCGGGGCAGCCTCATGAACACTGAAGCTTTCTTT.

This clonotype was detected only a few times. The V and J genes are TRBV5-1 and TRBJ1-2; 7 nucleotides agree with TRBD1. The CDR3 sequence is 15 residues long. In germline, CDR1 is SGHRS, CDR2 YFSETQ. V gave up 5 bases and J gave up 2 bases; unmatched junction bases: 9. CDR3 bases: TGCGCCAGCAGACCCAACAGGGGAAGGAACTATGGCTACACCTTC. Translation: CASRPNRGRNYGYTF.

This clonotype was observed a few times. The chain joins TRBV9 to TRBJ2-7; D could derive from TRBD1 or TRBD2 (7 bases each). The CDR3 is made up of 16 amino acids. With 4 bases removed from V and 3 bases from J, the gap between germline ends came to 20 bases. Germline V gene data show CDR1 as SGDLS and CDR2 as YYNGEE. Here the CDR3 reads CASSPAGAGGGYEQYF. Written as DNA, the CDR3 is TGTGCCAGCAGCCCAGCAGGAGCAGGGGGGGGCTACGAGCAGTACTTC.

Notes on this clonotype: Germline and junction disagree at one end, which may indicate a read error. The rearrangement uses TRBV19 and TRBJ2-1; 8 positions agree with TRBD1. The CDR3 is made up of 17 amino acids. Germline CDR1 and CDR2: LNHDA and SQIVND (reference sequence). The CDR3 protein is CASSIGPGQGSHNEQFF. CDR3 in DNA: TGTGCCAGTAGTATCGGCCCCGGACAGGGCTCCCACAATGAGCAGTTCTTC.

This clonotype was found a few times. The chain is built from TRBV6-6 and TRBJ2-5; weak D call: TRBD1 (6 bases). CDR1 and CDR2 (germline): MNHNY, SVGAGI (reference sequence). V was clipped by 6 bases and J by 3 bases, with 8 bases between them. The CDR3 has 12 residues. In DNA form, the CDR3 reads TGTGCCAGCAGGGGGGACAAAGAGACCCAGTACTTC. This codes for CASRGDKETQYF.

This clonotype appeared a few times. The chain uses TRBV12-3 or TRBV12-4 and TRBJ2-1, with D possibly being TRBD2 (5 bases). The CDR3 loop spans 16 amino acids. Deletions cut 7 bases from V and 2 bases from J, with 18 bases between. Here the CDR3 DNA reads TGTGCCAGCACCACGGACCGAGGGCCCGCCTACAATGAGCAGTTCTTC. Translation gives CASTTDRGPAYNEQFF.

This clonotype showed up many times. The gene calls are TRBV5-1 and TRBJ2-1, with 11 bases that match TRBD2. This CDR3 region has 15 residues. Germline assignment: CDR1 SGHRS and CDR2 YFSETQ. Unmatched junction bases numbered 4, after V lost 4 bases and J lost 4 bases. The CDR3, as DNA: TGCGCCAGCAGCCAGACTAGCGGGACGTACAATGAGCAGTTCTTC. This encodes CASSQTSGTYNEQFF.

The chain carries TRBV7-3 and TRBJ1-1; no firm D call. The V end lost 1 base, the J end lost 5 bases, and 17 bases lay between the germline ends. This CDR3 contains 16 residues. The germline V gene encodes CDR1 SGHTA and CDR2 FQGTGA. CDR3: CASSLISRIPATEAFF. The DNA of the CDR3 is TGTGCCAGCAGCTTAATAAGTCGCATCCCCGCTACTGAAGCTTTCTTT.

This clonotype came up a few times. The CDR3 nucleotides read TGCAGTGCTTCCCCGGGAGGGAGCCATGGCTACACCTTC. Translated: CSASPGGSHGYTF. This chain joins TRBV20-1 and TRBJ1-2; no clear D. Per germline, CDR1 DFQATT and CDR2 SNEGSKA (reference sequence). The CDR3 is made up of 13 amino acids. The germline V and J ends were trimmed by 5 bases and 6 bases, with 16 bases remaining between them.

This clonotype turned up a few times. V is TRBV12-3 or TRBV12-4 and J is TRBJ1-1; D not resolved. V was cut by 8 bases and J by 5 bases, with 9 bases left in between. The CDR3 totals 11 residues. In DNA, the CDR3 is TGTGCCAGCGGATGGGGAACTGAAGCTTTCTTT. It encodes CASGWGTEAFF.

In its sample, this clonotype was seen a few times. The gene calls are TRBV11-2 and TRBJ2-1, with 13 positions matching TRBD2. V trimming: 6 bases; J trimming: 15 bases; junction bases outside the gene matches: 11. This CDR3 contains 14 residues. Germline CDR1 and CDR2: SGHAT and FQNNGV. DNA for the CDR3: TGTGCCAGCAGGGGACTAGCGGGGCCGGGGGGGTGGTTCTTC. Protein sequence: CASRGLAGPGGWFF.

The J gene is TRBJ2-5, the V gene TRBV9, with TRBD2 matching 8 bases. CDR1 is SGDLS and CDR2 is YYNGEE in the germline V gene. The V and J ends lost 1 base and 2 bases, in that order; junction bases with no gene match: 7. The CDR3 sequence is 16 residues long. CDR3 region: CASSVRSGGRQETQYF. In nucleotides, the CDR3 is TGTGCCAGCAGCGTACGCAGCGGGGGCCGTCAAGAGACCCAGTACTTC.

The V call is TRBV15, the J call TRBJ2-7; no clear D. CDR1 is LNHNV, CDR2 YYDKDF, per germline (reference sequence). V was pared by 4 bases and J by 2 bases, with 12 bases between. The CDR3 is made up of 14 amino acids. CDR3 amino acids: CATSMQRNPYEQYF. In DNA form, the CDR3 reads TGTGCCACCAGCATGCAACGGAATCCCTACGAGCAGTACTTC. The complete variable domain, with remaining parts taken from reference TRBV15 and TRBJ2-7, reads DAMVIQNPRYQVTQFGKPVTLSCSQTLNHNVMYWYQQKSSQAPKLLFHYYDKDFNNEADTPDNFQSRRPNTSFCFLDIRSPGLGDTAMYLCATSMQRNPYEQYFGPGTRLTVT.

This clonotype was seen a handful of times. CDR3 coding DNA: TGTGCCAGCAGTTTAGACGGACTAGCCTCCTACGAGCAGTACTTC. Its protein product is CASSLDGLASYEQYF. The rearrangement uses TRBV12-3 or TRBV12-4 and TRBJ2-7, with 8 bases aligning to TRBD2. Germline trimming cut 1 base from V and 0 bases from J; bases unmatched to any gene: 2. The CDR3 consists of 15 residues.

The chain uses TRBV7-9 and TRBJ1-5; 9 positions agree with TRBD1. CDR1 and CDR2 (germline): SEHNR, FQNEAQ (reference sequence). This CDR3 is 16 amino acids long. The V and J ends lost 5 bases and 3 bases, in that order; junction bases with no gene match: 8. CDR3: CASSLTGGSDNQPQHF. The CDR3 DNA is TGTGCCAGCAGCCTTACAGGGGGCTCCGACAATCAGCCCCAGCATTTT. The complete variable domain, with remaining parts taken from reference TRBV7-9 and TRBJ1-5, reads DTGVSQNPRHKITKRGQNVTFRCDPISEHNRLYWYRQTLGQGPEFLTYFQNEAQLEKSRLLSDRFSAERPKGSFSTLEIQRTEQGDSAMYLCASSLTGGSDNQPQHFGDGTRLSIL.

The V call is TRBV5-4, the J call TRBJ2-3; 8 nucleotides line up with TRBD2. Trimming at V came to 4 bases and at J to 5 bases, leaving 6 bases not matched to a gene. The CDR3 has 14 amino acids. From germline, CDR1 is SGHNT and CDR2 YYREEE (reference sequence). CDR3 bases: TGTGCCAGCAGCGCTACGGGAGGGGGAGATACGCAGTATTTT. It translates to CASSATGGGDTQYF.

The chain has TRBV20-1 and TRBJ1-1; D remains ambiguous. CDR1 and CDR2 (germline): DFQATT, SNEGSKA (reference sequence). The CDR3 loop spans 17 amino acids. V shed 4 bases and J shed 0 bases, with 21 bases lying between them. DNA for the CDR3: TGCAGTGCTACCCTCCCCTCCCCCAATATTATGAACACTGAAGCTTTCTTT. It codes for CSATLPSPNIMNTEAFF.

This clonotype was recorded at least ten times. The chain joins TRBV10-3 to TRBJ2-3; 7 nucleotides match TRBD2. The junction had 7 bases not matched to a gene; V was cut back by 3 bases and J by 4 bases. Germline V gene lookup returns CDR1 ENHRY and CDR2 SYGVKD. CDR3 length: 15 amino acids. CDR3 DNA: TGTGCCATCAGTGACACCCGGCGGGAGTCAGATACGCAGTATTTT. This translates into CAISDTRRESDTQYF.

The CDR3 protein is CASSFTGPDTIYF. The CDR3 bases are TGTGCCAGCAGTTTTACAGGACCTGACACCATATATTTT. The chain employs TRBV12-3 or TRBV12-4 and TRBJ1-3; TRBD1 might be the D (5 bases). Trimming shortened V by 3 bases and J by 8 bases, and 11 bases separated the two germline ends. The CDR3 has 13 residues.

The chain has TRBV5-1 and TRBJ2-2; 12 bases map to TRBD2. The CDR3 loop spans 18 amino acids. J lost 3 bases, V lost 4 bases, and 10 bases had no gene match. Germline CDR1 reads SGHRS; CDR2 reads YFSETQ. The CDR3 protein is CASSRRTSGNLDTGELFF. In DNA form, the CDR3 reads TGCGCCAGCAGCCGTAGGACTAGCGGGAATCTTGACACCGGGGAGCTGTTTTTT.